These 4 T cell receptor beta chains came from one sample sequenced in a study of Graves' ophthalmopathy and Graves' hyperthyroidism. The TCR beta CDR3 regions underwent amplification from RNA transcripts. The library came from an HTBI-primed first-round RT-PCR and a second-round multiplex PCR. TCRdb itself ran the multiplex PCR reads through MiXCR, one entry per CDR3 protein. The sample holds a few hundred thousand distinct CDR3 sequences, 20% to 25% seen once. The sample consisted of peripheral blood. All receptors derive from a woman aged 45-65 years with Graves' ophthalmopathy.

This clonotype was seen at least ten times. This chain joins TRBV29-1 and TRBJ2-1; D uncertain. The germline V and J ends were trimmed by 5 bases and 0 bases, with 8 bases remaining between them. The V gene's germline CDR1 is SQVTM and CDR2 ANQGSEA. The CDR3 contains 13 residues. CDR3 residues: CSVRTGSYNEQFF. The CDR3 DNA reads as TGCAGCGTTCGGACCGGCTCCTACAATGAGCAGTTCTTC.

This clonotype was detected ten times or more. The chain is built from TRBV6-1 and TRBJ1-5; 7 bases are shared with TRBD1. Trimming at V came to 7 bases and at J to 2 bases, leaving 11 bases not matched to a gene. Germline CDR1 reads MNHNS; CDR2 reads SASEGT. CDR3 length: 16 residues. The CDR3 DNA is TGTGCCAGCACTAGGACAGGAGTAGAGGGCAATCAGCCCCAGCATTTT. Translated: CASTRTGVEGNQPQHF.

In this sample, this clonotype turned up many times. The V gene is TRBV20-1, the J gene TRBJ2-7; 10 bases map to TRBD1. CDR1 is DFQATT and CDR2 is SNEGSKA in the germline V gene (reference sequence). The CDR3 has 14 residues. V dropped 5 bases and J dropped 3; count of bases not matched to a gene: 7. The CDR3 is CSASWTGGRYEQYF. The CDR3 DNA sequence: TGCAGTGCTTCCTGGACAGGGGGACGCTACGAGCAGTACTTC.

This clonotype was detected many times. The rearrangement joins TRBV29-1 to TRBJ1-2; 9 nucleotides align to TRBD1. With V trimmed by 4 bases and J by 8 bases, 20 bases remained unmatched. CDR1 and CDR2 from the germline V gene are SQVTM and ANQGSEA. The CDR3 has 17 residues. The CDR3 sequence is CSVAGITRDREEQGYTF. The CDR3 coding sequence is TGCAGCGTTGCCGGAATAACCCGGGACAGGGAGGAACAAGGCTACACCTTC. Together with reference TRBV29-1 and TRBJ1-2, the CDR3 gives the full variable domain: SAVISQKPSRDICQRGTSLTIQCQVDSQVTMMFWYRQQPGQSLTLIATANQGSEATYESGFVIDKFPISRPNLTFSTLTVSNMSPEDSSIYLCSVAGITRDREEQGYTFGSGTRLTVV.